These T cell receptor beta chains were read from a single sample in a study of cytomegalovirus exposure and HLA in healthy donors. TCRdb's copy holds only in-frame clones and misses some; the assay was immunoSEQ multiplex PCR. This table holds 100,000 to 150,000 clones, around 73% found once. Sequences were obtained from PBMCs. Receptor source: a man aged 60 to 69 in good health and CMV-seropositive. Each CDR3 is given with its conserved first and last residue. D genes are given only for firm matches. Size is stated for part of the rows, as once, few or many counts, or as a class when the clone is expanded.

>-|-|12|TRBJ2-5|TRBV5-6
TGTGCCAGCAGCTTCGGGTTAGGGACCCAGTACTTC
CASSFGLGTQYF
>-|-|13|TRBJ1-1|TRBV27
TGTGCCAGCAGTTTGCAGGGGAGCACTGAAGCTTTCTTT
CASSLQGSTEAFF
>few|TRBD1|13|TRBJ1-2|TRBV9
TGTGCCAGCAACCGCCCGACAGGGGATGGCTACACCTTC
CASNRPTGDGYTF
>-|-|15|TRBJ2-2|TRBV7-7
TGTGCTAGCAGCTCCGCGGGTCTTTACACCGGGGAGCTGTTTTTT
CASSSAGLYTGELFF
>few|-|12|TRBJ2-2|TRBV5-1
TGCGCCAGCAGCCAGAACACCGGGGAGCTGTTTTTT
CASSQNTGELFF
>-|-|14|TRBJ2-5|TRBV7-2
TGTGCCAGCAGCTTAGTGCGAGGTGGAGAGACCCAGTACTTC
CASSLVRGGETQYF
>once|TRBD2|15|TRBJ2-7|TRBV10-3
TGTGCCATCAGTGAAGGGACTAGGGGTGAGTACGAGCAGTACTTC
CAISEGTRGEYEQYF
>-|-|12|TRBJ2-5|TRBV5-8
TGTGCCAGCTCTAGGAGACAAGAGACCCAGTACTTC
CASSRRQETQYF
>-|TRBD1|14|TRBJ2-2|TRBV30
TGTGCCTGGAGTGTACGGGGACAGGGGGCCGAGCTGTTTTTT
CAWSVRGQGAELFF
>few|-|18|TRBJ2-5|TRBV5-4
TGTGCCAGCAGCTTGGTAATGGCGGTGGGGCAACATAGGGAGACCCAGTACTTC
CASSLVMAVGQHRETQYF
>-|-|12|TRBJ2-5|TRBV15
TGTGCCACCAGCTTGAAGGGGCAGACCCAGTACTTC
CATSLKGQTQYF
>-|-|15|TRBJ1-5|TRBV5-8
TGTGCCAGCAGTTCAAGCCTGTCGGTAAATCAGCCCCAGCATTTT
CASSSSLSVNQPQHF
>-|TRBD1|14|TRBJ2-7|TRBV5-1
TGCGCCAGCAGCCCGGGACAGGGTCAACACGAGCAGTACTTC
CASSPGQGQHEQYF
>-|TRBD2|16|TRBJ2-5|TRBV7-7
TGTGCTAGCAGCTTAGGAGGCGGGGGGCTGTTGGGGACCCAGTACTTC
CASSLGGGGLLGTQYF
>-|-|12|TRBJ1-4|TRBV28
TGTGCCACCGAGGAGGGTAACGAAAAACTGTTTTTT
CATEEGNEKLFF
>-|TRBD1|13|TRBJ1-2|TRBV29-1
TGCAGCGTACGGACAGGAGGGGGCTATGGCTACACCTTC
CSVRTGGGYGYTF
>-|TRBD1|13|TRBJ1-2|TRBV7-9
TGTGCCAGCAGGTGGACAGGGGGTGATGGCTACACCTTC
CASRWTGGDGYTF
>-|-|16|TRBJ1-5|TRBV7-3
TGTGCCAGCAGCTTAAAAGGGGCCAAGGGAGGGCAGCCCCAGCATTTT
CASSLKGAKGGQPQHF
>-|-|18|TRBJ2-3|TRBV10-3
TGTGCCATCAGTGAGTCAACAGGGAAGAGGGAAATGACAGATACGCAGTATTTT
CAISESTGKREMTDTQYF
>few|-|15|TRBJ1-2|TRBV4-2
TGTGCCAGCAGCCAAGTCGGGGGGTCTAACTATGGCTACACCTTC
CASSQVGGSNYGYTF
>-|-|13|TRBJ2-7|TRBV2
TGTGCCAGCAGTGAAGGGGCAGACTACGAGCAGTACTTC
CASSEGADYEQYF
>-|-|14|TRBJ2-1|TRBV5-1
TGCGCCAGCCGCGAAACAGGGTCCTACAGTGAGCAGTTCTTC
CASRETGSYSEQFF
>-|-|15|TRBJ2-3|TRBV14
TGTGCCAGCAGCCAAGTGGGACAATTCACAGATACGCAGTATTTT
CASSQVGQFTDTQYF
>-|-|17|TRBJ1-5|TRBV28
TGTGCCAGCAGTTTTAAGTTTCGTCGGGTTGGCAATCAGCCCCAGCATTTT
CASSFKFRRVGNQPQHF
>-|-|11|TRBJ2-7|TRBV28
TGTGCCAGCAACGTTAGAGGCGAGCAGTACTTC
CASNVRGEQYF
>-|-|16|TRBJ1-3|TRBV15
TGTGCCACCAGCAGAGATCTAGCAGTCTCTGGAAACACCATATATTTT
CATSRDLAVSGNTIYF
>few|-|13|TRBJ1-4|TRBV28
TGTGCCTCCTTGAGAGAACCACATGAAAAACTGTTTTTT
CASLREPHEKLFF
>-|-|13|TRBJ1-2|TRBV4-1
TGCGCCAGCAGCCAAGAACTTAGTTATGGCTACACCTTC
CASSQELSYGYTF
>-|TRBD1|16|TRBJ2-7|TRBV28
TGTGCCAGCAGTGCTTCCCGGGACAGAAACTCCTACGAGCAGTACTTC
CASSASRDRNSYEQYF
>-|-|13|TRBJ1-3|TRBV6-1
TGTGCCAGCAGTGAAGGGAGGATCCGCACCATATATTTT
CASSEGRIRTIYF
>-|-|15|TRBJ2-7|TRBV4-1
TGCGCCAGCAGCCAAGTCTCACTTAGCTCCTACGAGCAGTACTTC
CASSQVSLSSYEQYF
>once|TRBD1|15|TRBJ1-2|TRBV10-3
TGTGCCATCAGCCAGGAGAGGACAGGGCGCGACGGCTACACCTTC
CAISQERTGRDGYTF
>once|TRBD1|14|TRBJ2-3|TRBV5-6
TGTGCCAGCAGCTTCCTAGATTCGGGACAGGGCGGGTATTTT
CASSFLDSGQGGYF
>few|-|15|TRBJ1-1|TRBV6-5
TGTGCCAGCAGTTACTCACGGGGGAGCAACACTGAAGCTTTCTTT
CASSYSRGSNTEAFF
>-|TRBD1|12|TRBJ2-2|TRBV6-5
TGTGCCACCAGCAGGGGGACCGGGGAGCTGTTTTTT
CATSRGTGELFF
>-|-|15|TRBJ2-3|TRBV5-1
TGCGCCAGCAACCCCGGGGGGACATACACAGATACGCAGTATTTT
CASNPGGTYTDTQYF
>-|TRBD1|17|TRBJ2-6|TRBV7-8
TGTGCCAGCACCCCAGGGACAGGCACCTCTGGGGCCAACGTCCTGACTTTC
CASTPGTGTSGANVLTF
>few|-|13|TRBJ1-1|TRBV5-1
TGCGCCAGCAGCTTGGGGGAGGGGAGCCGAGCTTTCTTT
CASSLGEGSRAFF
>-|-|15|TRBJ2-5|TRBV9
TGTGCCAGCAGCGTAGATTTGCGGGGACAAGAGACCCAGTACTTC
CASSVDLRGQETQYF
>-|-|15|TRBJ1-1|TRBV2
TGTGCCAGCAGAAAAAACAGGGTTGGGGACACTGAAGCTTTCTTT
CASRKNRVGDTEAFF
>-|TRBD1|13|TRBJ1-1|TRBV19
TGTGCCAGTAGTACCAGGGGGCGGACTGAAGCTTTCTTT
CASSTRGRTEAFF
>many|-|14|TRBJ2-4|TRBV4-2
TGTGCCAGCAGCCAAGATCAGGAGGTAAACATTCAGTACTTC
CASSQDQEVNIQYF
>-|-|16|TRBJ2-1|TRBV5-1
TGCGCCAGCAGCGTGACGACGGAGAGCTCCTACAATGAGCAGTTCTTC
CASSVTTESSYNEQFF
>-|TRBD2|14|TRBJ2-7|TRBV19
TGTGCCAGTAGTACTAGCGGGGGAGGTTACGAGCAGTACTTC
CASSTSGGGYEQYF
>-|-|13|TRBJ2-3|TRBV29-1
TGCAGCTTAATTGTAGGGGCTAGAGATACGCAGTATTTT
CSLIVGARDTQYF
>-|-|16|TRBJ1-2|TRBV7-9
TGTGCCAGCAGCCCCCTCCTTGGAGCTGCTAACTATGGCTACACCTTC
CASSPLLGAANYGYTF